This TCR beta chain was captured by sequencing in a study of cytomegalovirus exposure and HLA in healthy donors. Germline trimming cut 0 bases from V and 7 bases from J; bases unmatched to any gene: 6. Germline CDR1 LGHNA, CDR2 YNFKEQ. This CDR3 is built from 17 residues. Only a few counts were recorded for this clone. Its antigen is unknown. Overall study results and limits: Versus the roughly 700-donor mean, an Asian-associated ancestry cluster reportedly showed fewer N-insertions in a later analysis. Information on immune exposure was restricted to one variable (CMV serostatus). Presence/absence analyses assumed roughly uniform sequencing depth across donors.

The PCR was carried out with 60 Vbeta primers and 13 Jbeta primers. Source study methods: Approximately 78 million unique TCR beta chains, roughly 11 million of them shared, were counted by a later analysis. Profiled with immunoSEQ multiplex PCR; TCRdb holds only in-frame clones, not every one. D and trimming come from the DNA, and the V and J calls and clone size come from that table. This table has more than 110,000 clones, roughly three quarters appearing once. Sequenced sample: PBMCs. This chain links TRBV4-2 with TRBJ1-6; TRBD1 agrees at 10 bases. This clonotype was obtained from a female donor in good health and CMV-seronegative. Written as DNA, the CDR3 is TGTGCCAGCAGCCAAGATTGGGGACAGGGGCAGAATTCACCCCTCCACTTT. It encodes CASSQDWGQGQNSPLHF.